This TCR beta chain originates from a study of T cell responses to AZD1222 COVID-19 vaccine. Study findings and constraints: Spike-specific TCR breadth and depth went up after people got two AZD1222 doses. It was only after the peak T cell response that any repertoires were sampled. Mostly white British, mostly female donors; authors suggested clonal diversity may be underestimated.

Germline V gene sequence: CDR1 SQVTM, CDR2 ANQGSEA. This CDR3 spans 15 amino acids. Trimming cost V 0 bases and J 4 bases, with 15 bases left between them. TCRdb's copy holds only in-frame clones and misses some; the assay was immunoSEQ multiplex PCR. The data contain tens of thousands of clones, 91% of them singletons. On this clone: What it binds is not known.

The chain employs TRBV29-1 and TRBJ2-5; D gene unclear. The sample in question was peripheral blood, obtained on day 0 of MenACWY control vaccination. The TCR comes from an adult in good health. CDR3 loop: CSVEENGRMTETQYF. The CDR3 DNA reads as TGCAGCGTTGAAGAGAATGGGCGGATGACAGAGACCCAGTACTTC.